The clone carrying this T cell receptor beta chain was recorded at least ten times. Its target is not known. The data are from a study of glioma-infiltrating T cells. TCR alpha and beta CDR3 regions were amplified from RNA using iRepertoire nested multiplex PCR. One-step reverse transcription and amplification started from about 100-400 ng of tissue mRNA or PBMC total RNA. One entry per CDR3 protein, called by TCRdb with MiXCR from the multiplex PCR reads. Of about 93,000 distinct CDR3 sequences detected, roughly 39% appear once; the ten largest clones hold under 40%. Study-wide results and limits: Only very few CDR3 sequences appeared in both tissue and blood. Tissue-blood divergence was below expectation in non-neoplastic patients, above in gliomas.

The clonotype was recovered from a human donor with low-grade glioma or glioblastoma, undergoing nonglioma brain surgery, or in good health (not recorded which). The sample taken for sequencing was glioma tissue, nonneoplastic brain tissue, or PBMCs (not recorded which).

DNA of the CDR3: TGTGCCAGCAGTTTTCAGGGAATACTGGTCGAGCAGTACTTC. Protein product: CASSFQGILVEQYF. The V gene is TRBV28, the J gene TRBJ2-7, with D perhaps matching TRBD1 (5 bases). Trimming took off 3 bases at V and 6 bases at J, with 15 bases between the two ends. The CDR3 runs 14 residues. Per germline, CDR1 MDHEN and CDR2 SYDVKM.